One sample yielded the 22 T cell receptor beta chains listed below, sequenced in a study of CD8+ T cells in alopecia areata. Reverse transcription of extracted RNA yielded cDNA, which provided the sequencing template. Libraries were prepared by immunoSEQ multiplex PCR; TCRdb keeps only in-frame clonotypes and omits some of them. The sample carries under 130,000 clones, roughly 50% recorded once. The sequencing sample was made of CD4+ T cells sorted from blood. Receptor source: a human donor in good health.

The chain uses TRBV29-1 and TRBJ2-5; D tentatively fits TRBD1 or TRBD2 (7 bases each). V lost 1 base, J lost 9 bases, and 18 bases lay in between. Germline V gene lookup returns CDR1 SQVTM and CDR2 ANQGSEA. The CDR3 contains 14 residues. The CDR3, as DNA: TGCAGCGTTGAAGTACGGCGGGGGCAGGGGGCCCAGTACTTC. Its protein is CSVEVRRGQGAQYF. The whole variable domain, filled in from reference TRBV29-1 and TRBJ2-5, reads SAVISQKPSRDICQRGTSLTIQCQVDSQVTMMFWYRQQPGQSLTLIATANQGSEATYESGFVIDKFPISRPNLTFSTLTVSNMSPEDSSIYLCSVEVRRGQGAQYFGPGTRLLVL.

The sample holds a few counts of this clone. The chain uses TRBV4-2 and TRBJ2-3; D is possibly TRBD2 (6 bases). The V and J ends lost 3 bases and 2 bases respectively, with 12 bases between them. The length of the CDR3 is 15 residues. Germline V lookup: CDR1 LGHNA, CDR2 YNFKEQ. CDR3 loop: CASSHGGPLTDTQYF. The CDR3, as DNA: TGTGCCAGCAGCCACGGGGGACCGCTCACAGATACGCAGTATTTT.

The table lists this clone with a few counts. In DNA form, the CDR3 reads TGTGCCAGCAGTTCGGACAGGGCTGGCTACACCTTC. Its translation: CASSSDRAGYTF. V and J are TRBV25-1 and TRBJ1-2, with TRBD1 identical over 8 bases. The CDR3 is 12 residues long. J lost 7 bases, V lost 5 bases, and 3 bases had no gene match. The germline CDR1 and CDR2 sequences are MGHDK and SYGVNS.

V usage is TRBV2 and J usage is TRBJ1-5; no reliable D call. Germline assignment: CDR1 SNHLY and CDR2 FYNNEI. The CDR3 spans 18 residues. With 0 bases removed from V and 3 bases from J, the gap between germline ends came to 18 bases. DNA of the CDR3: TGTGCCAGCAGTGAAGCGGAGTCCTACCCTCGGGACAATCAGCCCCAGCATTTT. This encodes CASSEAESYPRDNQPQHF.

In its sample, this clone was seen once. This sequence joins TRBV2 and TRBJ2-7; 8 nucleotides match TRBD1. There are 14 residues in the CDR3. Losses at the gene ends were 6 bases for V and 2 bases for J; bases not matched to a gene: 6. CDR1 and CDR2 (germline): SNHLY, FYNNEI. CDR3 loop: CASRNQGATYEQYF. As DNA, the CDR3 is TGTGCCAGCAGAAACCAGGGGGCGACCTACGAGCAGTACTTC.

V usage is TRBV2 and J usage is TRBJ2-7; 9 bases are shared with TRBD1. This CDR3 is built from 12 residues. Germline-derived CDR1 and CDR2 are SNHLY and FYNNEI. V lost 8 bases to trimming and J lost 4 bases; unmatched junction nucleotides: 3. CDR3 sequence (DNA): TGTGCCAGCGGGGGACAGGGATACGAGCAGTACTTC. Translated: CASGGQGYEQYF.

This chain links TRBV29-1 with TRBJ2-1, with D perhaps TRBD2 (7 bases). CDR1 is SQVTM, CDR2 ANQGSEA, per germline. The CDR3 consists of 15 residues. Trimming removed 4 bases at V and 3 bases at J, with 16 bases between. CDR3 loop: CSVAPRGGNYNEQFF. In DNA, the CDR3 is TGCAGCGTTGCCCCGAGGGGGGGGAACTACAATGAGCAGTTCTTC.

The V call is TRBV28, the J call TRBJ1-2; no definite D call. The CDR3 sequence is 17 residues long. The V gene lost 4 bases and the J gene lost 2 bases, with 20 bases spanning the gap. CDR1 is MDHEN and CDR2 is SYDVKM in the germline V gene. The CDR3 loop is CASSSYPGKEENYGYTF. In DNA, the CDR3 is TGTGCCAGCAGTTCCTACCCCGGAAAGGAGGAAAACTATGGCTACACCTTC.

This chain links TRBV6-6 with TRBJ1-1; TRBD1 agrees at 9 bases. Per the germline V gene, CDR1 is MNHNY and CDR2 is SVGAGI (reference sequence). There are 14 residues in the CDR3. J gave up 6 bases and V 6 bases, and 8 bases lay outside the gene matches. CDR3 residues: CASRGGQGISEAFF. The CDR3 DNA sequence: TGTGCCAGCAGGGGTGGACAGGGGATATCTGAAGCTTTCTTT.

Only a few counts were recorded for this clone. The J gene is TRBJ2-1, the V gene TRBV28, with 7 bases that match TRBD1. The V and J ends lost 6 bases and 7 bases, in that order; junction bases with no gene match: 9. Germline V gives CDR1 MDHEN, CDR2 SYDVKM. CDR3 size: 14 residues. This chain's CDR3 is CASSQGGPRNEQFF. The DNA for the CDR3 is TGTGCCAGCAGCCAAGGGGGCCCGAGGAATGAGCAGTTCTTC.

The chain has TRBV25-1 and TRBJ2-7; 11 bases match TRBD1. The length of the CDR3 is 17 residues. Germline-derived CDR1 and CDR2 are MGHDK and SYGVNS. The ends lost 2 bases at V and 6 bases at J; junction bases unmatched: 12. The CDR3 region is CASSEQRPGQGVSEQYF. The CDR3 nucleotides read TGTGCCAGCAGTGAACAACGTCCGGGACAGGGGGTCTCCGAGCAGTACTTC.

V is TRBV7-2 and J is TRBJ2-3; TRBD2 matches at 13 bases. V was pared by 5 bases and J by 9 bases, with 8 bases of the junction left unmatched. Germline-derived CDR1 and CDR2 are SGHTA and FQGNSA. This CDR3 has 15 residues. CDR3 protein: CASSRTSGGSGTQYF. Here the CDR3 DNA reads TGTGCCAGCAGCAGGACTAGCGGGGGCTCTGGGACGCAGTATTTT.

This chain links TRBV7-9 with TRBJ2-1; possible D gene TRBD1, 6 bases. V lost 2 bases and J lost 0, with 8 bases in between. The CDR3 consists of 15 residues. The germline gives CDR1 SEHNR, CDR2 FQNEAQ (reference sequence). CDR3 coding DNA: TGTGCCAGCAGCTTAAGGGGGACCTCCTACAATGAGCAGTTCTTC. Protein product: CASSLRGTSYNEQFF.

The CDR3: CASSRTGLGGSPLHF. CDR3 nucleotides: TGTGCCAGCAGCCGAACCGGGCTAGGGGGATCACCCCTCCACTTT. The genes are TRBV14 and TRBJ1-6; D is perhaps TRBD1 (6 bases). The V end lost 4 bases, the J end lost 10 bases, and 17 bases lay between the germline ends. The germline CDR1 and CDR2 sequences are SGHDN and FVKESK. The CDR3 contains 15 residues.

This chain connects TRBV4-3 to TRBJ1-6; D is ambiguous. Germline V CDR1 and CDR2: LGHNA, YSLEER. The CDR3 runs to 12 residues. V dropped 2 bases and J dropped 5 bases, with 1 base sitting between them. The CDR3 DNA sequence: TGCGCCAGCAGCCAAAATAATTCACCCCTCCACTTT. It yields the protein CASSQNNSPLHF.

This clone was observed a handful of times. The chain recombines TRBV29-1 with TRBJ2-7; D ambiguous. The CDR3 is 12 residues long. Germline loops: CDR1 SQVTM, CDR2 ANQGSEA. V lost 5 bases and J lost 4, with 12 bases in between. CDR3 in amino acids: CSVLIHGYEQYF. In DNA, the CDR3 is TGCAGCGTTCTCATCCACGGATACGAGCAGTACTTC.

This chain uses TRBV7-9 with TRBJ2-1; D gene uncertain. The CDR3 has 16 residues. The V and J ends lost 1 base and 2 bases respectively, with 12 bases between them. Germline CDR1 reads SEHNR; CDR2 reads FQNEAQ (reference sequence). CDR3: CASSLVAQRTYNEQFF. The CDR3 region has the DNA TGTGCCAGCAGCTTAGTAGCTCAGCGTACCTACAATGAGCAGTTCTTC.

The rearrangement links TRBV6-5 to TRBJ2-7, with D perhaps matching TRBD2 (6 bases). The germline V and J ends were trimmed by 2 bases and 6 bases, with 11 bases remaining between them. Per germline, CDR1 MNHEY and CDR2 SVGAGI. This CDR3 is built from 13 residues. The CDR3: CASSYARGSEQYF. CDR3 DNA sequence: TGTGCCAGCAGTTACGCGCGGGGCTCCGAGCAGTACTTC.

J is TRBJ1-2 and V is TRBV25-1; D is ambiguous. This CDR3 has 15 residues. Germline V gives CDR1 MGHDK, CDR2 SYGVNS. The ends were cut back, 2 bases at V and 0 bases at J, with 10 bases in the middle. The CDR3 DNA reads TGTGCCAGCAGTGAAACAGCCTCAGCTAACTATGGCTACACCTTC. Residues: CASSETASANYGYTF.

This chain joins TRBV30 and TRBJ1-2; 9 nucleotides line up with TRBD1. In germline, CDR1 is GTSNPN, CDR2 SVGIG (reference sequence). This CDR3 has 15 amino acids. Trimming took 3 bases from V and 4 from J; bases not matched to a gene: 9. CDR3 protein: CAWRAMGQGPYGYTF. DNA of the CDR3: TGTGCCTGGAGGGCAATGGGACAGGGTCCCTATGGCTACACCTTC.

This chain connects TRBV2 to TRBJ2-7; 9 bases are shared with TRBD1. V shed 6 bases and J 3 bases; nucleotides not matched to a gene: 6. This CDR3 region has 14 residues. Germline CDR1 is SNHLY and CDR2 is FYNNEI. The CDR3 DNA follows: TGTGCCAGCAGGGGGGACAGGGACCACTACGAGCAGTACTTC. Protein product: CASRGDRDHYEQYF. Full variable domain (rest looked up from reference TRBV2 and TRBJ2-7): EPEVTQTPSHQVTQMGQEVILRCVPISNHLYFYWYRQILGQKVEFLVSFYNNEISEKSEIFDDQFSVERPDGSNFTLKIRSTKLEDSAMYFCASRGDRDHYEQYFGPGTRLTVT.

This clone has just a few counts. The rearrangement joins TRBV30 to TRBJ1-5; D is unresolved. Trimming pared 3 bases from V and 4 bases from J, leaving 16 bases between. Germline loops: CDR1 GTSNPN, CDR2 SVGIG (reference sequence). The CDR3 is 15 amino acids. CDR3 residues: CAWSPEAFSNQPQHF. Here the CDR3 DNA reads TGTGCCTGGAGCCCAGAAGCGTTCTCTAATCAGCCCCAGCATTTT.